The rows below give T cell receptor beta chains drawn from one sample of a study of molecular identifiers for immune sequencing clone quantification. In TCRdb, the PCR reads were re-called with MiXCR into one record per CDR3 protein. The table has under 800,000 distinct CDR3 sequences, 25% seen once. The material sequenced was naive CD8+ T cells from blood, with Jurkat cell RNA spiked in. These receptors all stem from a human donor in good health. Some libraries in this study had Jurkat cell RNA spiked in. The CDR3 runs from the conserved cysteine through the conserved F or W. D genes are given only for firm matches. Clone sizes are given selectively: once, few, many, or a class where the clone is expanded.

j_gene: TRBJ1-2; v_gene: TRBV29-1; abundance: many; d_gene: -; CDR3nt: TGCAGCGTTGAATCCACGCGTTACTATGGCTACACCTTC; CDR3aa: CSVESTRYYGYTF
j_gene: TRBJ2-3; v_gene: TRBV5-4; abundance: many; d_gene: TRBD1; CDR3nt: TGTGCCAGCAGCTTTCGACAGGGGGTTAGAGATACGCAGTATTTT; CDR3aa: CASSFRQGVRDTQYF
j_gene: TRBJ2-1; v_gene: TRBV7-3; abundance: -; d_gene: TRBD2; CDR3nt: TGTGCCAGCAGCTCAACGGGACTAGCGGACCCGAATTACAATGAGCAGTTCTTC; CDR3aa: CASSSTGLADPNYNEQFF
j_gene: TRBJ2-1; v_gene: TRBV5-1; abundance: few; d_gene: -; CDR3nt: TGCGCCAGCAGCTTGGTAGACTACGGGGGTAATGAGCAGTTCTTC; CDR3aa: CASSLVDYGGNEQFF
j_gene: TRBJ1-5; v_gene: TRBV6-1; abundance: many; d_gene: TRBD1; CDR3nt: TGTGCCAGCAGTCCGCCGGGACAGCAAAATAGCAATCAGCCCCAGCATTTT; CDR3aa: CASSPPGQQNSNQPQHF
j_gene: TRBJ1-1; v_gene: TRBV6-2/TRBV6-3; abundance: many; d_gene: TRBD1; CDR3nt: TGTGCCAGCAGGAAAGCTACAGGGGGCGACGGCACTGAAGCTTTCTTT; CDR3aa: CASRKATGGDGTEAFF
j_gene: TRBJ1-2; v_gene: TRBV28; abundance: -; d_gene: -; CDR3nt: TGTGCCAGCAGTTCAGGACAGTTCTTCTTAGGCTACACCTTC; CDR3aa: CASSSGQFFLGYTF
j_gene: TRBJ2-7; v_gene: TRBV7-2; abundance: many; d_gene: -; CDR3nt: TGTGCCAGCAGCTTAGTCAAGGGGACCGAGCAGTACTTC; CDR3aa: CASSLVKGTEQYF
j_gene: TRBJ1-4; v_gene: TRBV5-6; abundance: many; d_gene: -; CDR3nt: TGTGCCAGCAGCTCCCGGACGGACCCAACTAATGAAAAACTGTTTTTT; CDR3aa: CASSSRTDPTNEKLFF
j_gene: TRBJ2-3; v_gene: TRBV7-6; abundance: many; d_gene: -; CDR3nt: TGTGCCAGCAGCTTAGCGAGGGGATTAACAGATACGCAGTATTTT; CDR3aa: CASSLARGLTDTQYF
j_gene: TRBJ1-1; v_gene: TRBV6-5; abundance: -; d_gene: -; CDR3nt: TGTGCCAGCAGTTACTATATGAACACTGAAGCTTTCTTT; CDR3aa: CASSYYMNTEAFF
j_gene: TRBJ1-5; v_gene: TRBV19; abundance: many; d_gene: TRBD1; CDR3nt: TGTGCCAGCAGCATCGGACAGGGGGGCAATCAGCCCCAGCATTTT; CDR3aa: CASSIGQGGNQPQHF
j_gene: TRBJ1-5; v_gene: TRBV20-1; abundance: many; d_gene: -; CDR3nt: TGCAGTGCTAGAGATGATTACTCGACTCAGCCCCAGCATTTT; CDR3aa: CSARDDYSTQPQHF
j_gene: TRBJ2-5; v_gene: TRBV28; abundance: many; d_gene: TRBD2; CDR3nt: TGTGCCAGCCGCTGGGGAGGGGTCCAAGAGACCCAGTACTTC; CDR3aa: CASRWGGVQETQYF
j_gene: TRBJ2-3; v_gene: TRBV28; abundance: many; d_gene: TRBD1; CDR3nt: TGTGCCAGCAGTTTCGTGGGGGGGACAGGGGTAGATACGCAGTATTTT; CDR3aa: CASSFVGGTGVDTQYF
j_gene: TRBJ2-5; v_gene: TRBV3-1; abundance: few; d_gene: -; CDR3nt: TGTGCCAGCAGCCAAGAAGGAGGCCCCCAAGAGACCCAGTACTTC; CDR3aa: CASSQEGGPQETQYF
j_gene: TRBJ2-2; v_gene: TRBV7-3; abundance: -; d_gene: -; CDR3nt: TGTGCCAGCAGCTCTCAGTTAGGGACCGGGGAGCTGTTTTTT; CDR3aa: CASSSQLGTGELFF
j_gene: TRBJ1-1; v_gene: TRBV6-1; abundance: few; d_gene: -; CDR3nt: TGTGCCAGCAGTGAGATAATTAGACAGATGAACACTGAAGCTTTCTTT; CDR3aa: CASSEIIRQMNTEAFF
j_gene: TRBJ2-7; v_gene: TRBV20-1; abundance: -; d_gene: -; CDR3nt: TGCAGTGCTAGAGATGGTCACACCCCGTCCGAGCAGTACTTC; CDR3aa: CSARDGHTPSEQYF
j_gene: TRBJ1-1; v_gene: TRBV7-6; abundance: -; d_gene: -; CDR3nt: TGTGCCAGCGGCCAGGGAACGAACACTGAAGCTTTCTTT; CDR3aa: CASGQGTNTEAFF
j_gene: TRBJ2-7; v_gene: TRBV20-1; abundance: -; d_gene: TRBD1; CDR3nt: TGCAGTGCAATCGACAGGGAATCACACGAGCAGTACTTC; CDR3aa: CSAIDRESHEQYF
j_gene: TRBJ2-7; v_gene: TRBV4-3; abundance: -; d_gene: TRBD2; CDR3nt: TGCGCCAGCAGCCAAGATCTAAGGGTAGCGGGGGGACGCTACGAGCAGTACTTC; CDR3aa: CASSQDLRVAGGRYEQYF
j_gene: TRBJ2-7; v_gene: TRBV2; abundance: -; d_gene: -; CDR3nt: TGTGCCAGCAGTGATGACAGGTCCTACGAGCAGTACTTC; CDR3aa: CASSDDRSYEQYF
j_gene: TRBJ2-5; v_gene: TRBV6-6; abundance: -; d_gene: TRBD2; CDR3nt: TGTGCCAGCAGTTTGGGACTAGCGGGGGGGCGGAAGACCCAGTACTTC; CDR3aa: CASSLGLAGGRKTQYF
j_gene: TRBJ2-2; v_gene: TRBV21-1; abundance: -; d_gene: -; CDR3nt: TGTGCCAGCAGCTTGGCGGACAGGGGATTCACCGGGGAGCTGTTTTTT; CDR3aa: CASSLADRGFTGELFF
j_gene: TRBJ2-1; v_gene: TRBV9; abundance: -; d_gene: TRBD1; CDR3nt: TGTGCCAGCAGCGCCTCCGGGACAGTTCTCAATGAGCAGTTCTTC; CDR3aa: CASSASGTVLNEQFF
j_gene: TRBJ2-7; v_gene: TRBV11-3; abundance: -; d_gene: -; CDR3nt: TGTGCCAGCAGCTTAGAGTTCGGGAGAGCCTACGAGCAGTACTTC; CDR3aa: CASSLEFGRAYEQYF
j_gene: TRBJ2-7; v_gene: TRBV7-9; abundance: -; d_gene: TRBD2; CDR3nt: TGTGCCAGCAGCACGGGACTAGTCAGTGAGCAGTACTTC; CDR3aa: CASSTGLVSEQYF
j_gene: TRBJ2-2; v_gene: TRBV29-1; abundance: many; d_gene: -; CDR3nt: TGCAGCGCCCAACAGGGAAACACCGGGGAGCTGTTTTTT; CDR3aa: CSAQQGNTGELFF